The present T cell receptor beta chain was sequenced within a study of shared clonotypes between healthy human individuals. Assay: immunoSEQ multiplex PCR; the TCRdb copy retains only in-frame clones and omits some. The sample carries hundreds of thousands of clones, roughly 94% recorded once. V gave up 3 bases and J gave up 5 bases; unmatched junction bases: 3. The CDR3 totals 16 residues. The germline CDR1 and CDR2 sequences are SEHNR and FQNEAQ (reference sequence). CD45RO-negative cells were positively selected for CCR7, leaving out terminally differentiated effector memory CD45RA+ cells. This clone has only one observation.

Sequencing used naive CD8+ T cells sorted from blood. V gene TRBV7-9 combines with J gene TRBJ2-1; 14 positions match TRBD2. This clonotype originated in a young man in good health. The CDR3 sequence is CASSFRTSGRHNEQFF. CDR3 nucleotide sequence: TGTGCCAGCAGCTTCCGGACTAGCGGGAGGCACAATGAGCAGTTCTTC.